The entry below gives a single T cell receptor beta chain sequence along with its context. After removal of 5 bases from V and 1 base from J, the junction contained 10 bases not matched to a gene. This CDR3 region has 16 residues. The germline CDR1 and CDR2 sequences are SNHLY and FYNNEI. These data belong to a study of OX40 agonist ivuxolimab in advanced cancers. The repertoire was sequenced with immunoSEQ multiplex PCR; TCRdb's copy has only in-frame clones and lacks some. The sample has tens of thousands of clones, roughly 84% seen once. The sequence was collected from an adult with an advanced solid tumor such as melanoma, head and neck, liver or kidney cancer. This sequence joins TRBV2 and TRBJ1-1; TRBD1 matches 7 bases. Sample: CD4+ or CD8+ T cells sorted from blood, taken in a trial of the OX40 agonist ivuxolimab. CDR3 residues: CASSHPGQVGNTEAFF. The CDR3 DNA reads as TGTGCCAGCAGTCACCCCGGACAGGTCGGGAACACTGAAGCTTTCTTT.